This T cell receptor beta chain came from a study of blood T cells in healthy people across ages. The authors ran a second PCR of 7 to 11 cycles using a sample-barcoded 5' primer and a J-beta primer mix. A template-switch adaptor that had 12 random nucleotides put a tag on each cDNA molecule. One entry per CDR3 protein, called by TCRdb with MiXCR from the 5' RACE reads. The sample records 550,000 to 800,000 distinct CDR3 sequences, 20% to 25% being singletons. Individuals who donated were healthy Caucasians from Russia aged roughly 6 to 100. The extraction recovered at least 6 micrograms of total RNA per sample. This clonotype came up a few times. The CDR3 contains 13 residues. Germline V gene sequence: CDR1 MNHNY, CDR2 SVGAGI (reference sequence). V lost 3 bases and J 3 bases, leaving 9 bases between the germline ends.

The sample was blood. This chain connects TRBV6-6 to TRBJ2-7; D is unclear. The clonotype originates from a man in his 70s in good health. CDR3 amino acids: CASSYVSDYEQYF. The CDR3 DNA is TGTGCCAGCAGTTATGTGTCCGACTACGAGCAGTACTTC.